This section outlines one T cell receptor (beta chain) sequence together with its context. Its specificity is not known. The data stem from a study of Ad26.COV2.S vaccination and SARS-CoV-2 variants. In the study overall: Intramuscular Ad26.COV2.S doses were given once or twice, 56 days apart. Study outcomes and limitations: Once vaccination had occurred, spike-specific CD8+ and CD4+ T cell responses reportedly showed substantial breadth. Vaccine and placebo recipients had comparable breadth of non-spike TCRs.

Sample treatment: about 20 received Ad26.COV2.S at low or high dose, single or two shots; roughly five received placebo; per-sample allocation not given. All samples were drawn on day 63, counting from the first vaccine or placebo injection. The V and J ends lost 1 base and 5 bases, in that order; junction bases with no gene match: 4. The CDR3 extends over 15 amino acids. The germline CDR1 and CDR2 sequences are KGHSH and LQKENI. The method was immunoSEQ multiplex PCR; TCRdb's version includes in-frame clones alone and lacks a portion of them. Here the sample spans 440,000 or so clones, about nine tenths being singletons.

The V call is TRBV18, the J call TRBJ2-7, with TRBD1 identical over 11 bases. The sample in question was peripheral blood, obtained in a trial of Ad26.COV2.S vaccine versus placebo. The sequence derives from a person between 18 and 65 years old who received the Ad26.COV2.S COVID-19 vaccine or a placebo. The CDR3 sequence: CASSPLGQGAHEQYF. In nucleotides, the CDR3 is TGTGCCAGCTCACCACTTGGACAGGGGGCCCACGAGCAGTACTTC.